This entry lists 22 T cell receptor beta chains sequenced from one sample in a study of cytomegalovirus exposure and HLA in healthy donors (dated by TCRdb to 2016 to 2017). Receptors were amplified or captured by the immunoSEQ multiplex PCR assay. A mixture of 60 forward primers for TCR Vbeta segments and 13 reverse primers for TCR Jbeta segments was used in the multiplex PCR. Not all clones reach the TCRdb copy of this immuneACCESS table, which keeps in-frame sequences only. Checked studies attribute under half of the gap to unresolved V genes and leave the rest unexplained. For this sample the table gives some 140,000 clones, of which roughly 78% were detected only once. About 4.3% of the sample is in the top ten clones. The source material was PBMCs. The receptors shown here come from a man younger than 40 in good health.

J is TRBJ1-1 and V is TRBV28; no firm D call. With 2 bases removed from V and 0 bases from J, the gap between germline ends came to 10 bases. The CDR3 has 15 residues. CDR1 is MDHEN, CDR2 SYDVKM, per germline. The CDR3 sequence: CASSLEGFVNTEAFF. CDR3 nucleotide sequence: TGTGCCAGCAGTTTAGAGGGCTTCGTGAACACTGAAGCTTTCTTT.

The chain employs TRBV5-6 and TRBJ2-1; a possible D gene is TRBD1 (6 bases). The CDR3 loop spans 13 amino acids. Looked up from germline, CDR1 is SGHDT and CDR2 is YYEEEE. V lost 6 bases, J lost 7 bases, and 14 bases lay in between. CDR3 loop: CASTKQGTNEQFF. CDR3 sequence (DNA): TGTGCCAGCACCAAACAGGGCACTAATGAGCAGTTCTTC.

CDR3 in DNA: TGTGCCAGCAGAGCCGGGACTAGCGGAAGCTACGAGCAGTACTTC. As protein: CASRAGTSGSYEQYF. This chain connects TRBV6-5 to TRBJ2-7, with 11 positions matching TRBD2. Germline CDR1 MNHEY, CDR2 SVGAGI. The CDR3 has 15 amino acids. The V gene end was trimmed by 6 bases and the J gene end by 3 bases; junction bases not matched to a gene: 7.

The V call is TRBV28, the J call TRBJ1-1; D gene ambiguous. V shed 7 bases and J shed 3 bases, with 9 bases lying between them. Germline lookup yields CDR1 MDHEN and CDR2 SYDVKM. The CDR3 contains 12 residues. CDR3 nucleotide sequence: TGTGCCAGCAAGGGCGGGCACACTGAAGCTTTCTTT. It translates to CASKGGHTEAFF.

This chain joins TRBV28 and TRBJ2-6, with D perhaps matching TRBD2 (6 bases). Germline CDR1 is MDHEN and CDR2 is SYDVKM. CDR3 length: 17 amino acids. V dropped 2 bases and J dropped 4 bases, with 15 bases sitting between them. CDR3 DNA: TGTGCCAGCAGTTTAGACAAGTGGGAGGCGGGGGCCAACGTCCTGACTTTC. This gives the protein CASSLDKWEAGANVLTF.

As concerns this clone: At one of its ends the junction is not consistent with the germline gene, which may arise from a read error. The identical CDR3 is also encoded by other nucleotide sequences in the sample. V gene TRBV7-9 combines with J gene TRBJ2-7; D remains ambiguous. The CDR3 spans 12 residues. Germline V gives CDR1 SEHNR, CDR2 FQNEAQ (reference sequence). The CDR3 DNA is TGTTCCAGCAGTCCCAGTTCCTACGAGCAGTACTTC. This encodes CSSSPSSYEQYF.

V is TRBV7-9 and J is TRBJ2-2; D is unresolved. Germline assignment: CDR1 SEHNR and CDR2 FQNEAQ (reference sequence). The CDR3 has 12 amino acids. The ends were cut back, 5 bases at V and 5 bases at J, with 6 bases in the middle. The CDR3: CASSGVTGELFF. The CDR3 DNA is TGTGCCAGCAGCGGAGTTACCGGGGAGCTGTTTTTT.

The rearrangement links TRBV6-1 to TRBJ1-5, with D possibly TRBD1 on 5 matching bases. Germline V gene data show CDR1 as MNHNS and CDR2 as SASEGT. Trimming removed 11 bases at V and 1 base at J, with 9 bases between. The CDR3 length is 12 residues. CDR3 sequence (DNA): TGTGCCGGGGCGCGGAGCAATCAGCCCCAGCATTTT. It codes for CAGARSNQPQHF.

The chain recombines TRBV5-4 with TRBJ2-1; D unresolved. Trimming left V 1 base short and J 4 bases short, with 6 bases between. Germline CDR1 SGHNT, CDR2 YYREEE (reference sequence). This CDR3 is 13 amino acids long. For the CDR3, the DNA is TGTGCCAGCAGCTTGACAGAGTACAATGAGCAGTTCTTC. Translated: CASSLTEYNEQFF.

This clone was seen more than once but under ten times. V and J are TRBV15 and TRBJ1-1, with 7 bases aligning to TRBD1. Looked up from germline, CDR1 is LNHNV and CDR2 is YYDKDF (reference sequence). The length of the CDR3 is 15 residues. Trimming at V came to 2 bases and at J to 4 bases, leaving 7 bases not matched to a gene. CDR3 sequence reads: CATSRKTGIVTEAFF. CDR3 DNA sequence: TGTGCCACCAGCAGAAAGACAGGGATCGTCACTGAAGCTTTCTTT.

This chain joins TRBV27 and TRBJ2-7; TRBD2 matches at 9 bases. The CDR3 runs 17 residues. Per germline, CDR1 MNHEY and CDR2 SMNVEV (reference sequence). Trimming removed 0 bases from V and 2 bases from J; junction bases left unmatched: 8. DNA of the CDR3: TGTGCCAGCAGTTTATCCTTCTCCGGGACTAGCACCTACGAGCAGTACTTC. The encoded protein is CASSLSFSGTSTYEQYF.

This chain links TRBV15 with TRBJ2-7; 10 bases match TRBD2. CDR3 length: 14 amino acids. The germline CDR1 and CDR2 sequences are LNHNV and YYDKDF (reference sequence). The junction had 8 bases not matched to a gene; V was cut back by 1 base and J by 11 bases. In nucleotides, the CDR3 is TGTGCCACCAGCAGAGGTCTAGCGGGAGATTCGGAGTACTTC. Translating gives CATSRGLAGDSEYF.

With respect to this clone: Compared with germline, one end of the junction differs, possibly owing to a read error. The chain links TRBV7-9 to TRBJ2-7; 7 positions agree with TRBD1. Germline V gene lookup returns CDR1 SEHNR and CDR2 FQNEAQ (reference sequence). There are 14 residues in the CDR3. As DNA, the CDR3 is TGTTCCAGCAGCTGGACAGGAGTCCTCTACGAGCAGTACTTC. This sequence encodes CSSSWTGVLYEQYF.

The rearrangement links TRBV13 to TRBJ2-2; the D gene is possibly TRBD2 (6 bases). The length of the CDR3 is 13 residues. The V and J ends lost 5 bases and 6 bases respectively, with 10 bases between them. Germline CDR1 reads PRHDT; CDR2 reads FYEKMQ (reference sequence). CDR3 DNA: TGTGCCAGCAGCATGACTAGGGCCGGGGAGCTGTTTTTT. Protein sequence: CASSMTRAGELFF.

As regards this clone: At one end the junction does not follow the germline gene, possibly because of a read error. This rearrangement joins TRBV7-9 to TRBJ1-4; perhaps TRBD1 as D (5 bases). Germline assignment: CDR1 SEHNR and CDR2 FQNEAQ (reference sequence). The CDR3 has 14 residues. DNA for the CDR3: TGTTCCAGCAGCCTCGGGGAGGGGAGAGAAAAACTGTTTTTT. Its protein product is CSSSLGEGREKLFF.

The chain uses TRBV6-6 and TRBJ1-5; D is unresolved. Germline CDR1 reads MNHNY; CDR2 reads SVGAGI (reference sequence). V was pared by 4 bases and J by 6 bases, with 7 bases between. This CDR3 contains 12 residues. CDR3 sequence reads: CASSSSGQPQHF. Here the CDR3 DNA reads TGTGCCAGCAGTTCGTCGGGTCAGCCCCAGCATTTT.

This chain uses TRBV11-3 with TRBJ1-3; TRBD1 matches at 8 bases. Germline V lookup: CDR1 SGHNT, CDR2 YENEEA. This CDR3 contains 15 residues. J was trimmed by 2 bases and V by 10 bases; bases with no gene match: 10. The DNA for the CDR3 is TGTGCCACGCACGCGGCACAGGGGGCTGGAAACACCATATATTTT. This translates into CATHAAQGAGNTIYF.

V gene TRBV7-2 combines with J gene TRBJ2-5; D is undetermined. The V gene's germline CDR1 is SGHTA and CDR2 FQGNSA. The CDR3 extends over 15 amino acids. The germline V and J ends were trimmed by 5 bases and 5 bases, with 18 bases remaining between them. CDR3 amino acids: CASSLVLVSRETQYF. The CDR3 DNA follows: TGTGCCAGCAGCCTGGTATTGGTGTCTCGGGAGACCCAGTACTTC.

This rearrangement joins TRBV10-3 to TRBJ2-3; D unclear. V was shortened by 5 bases and J by 4 bases, with 16 bases between the two germline ends. Germline-derived CDR1 and CDR2 are ENHRY and SYGVKD. The CDR3 loop spans 15 amino acids. CDR3 DNA sequence: TGTGCCATCAGTTCTCAGGTGACGTCCTCAGATACGCAGTATTTT. Protein product: CAISSQVTSSDTQYF.

Here the CDR3 reads CAWKKAPSMNTEAFF. The CDR3 region has the DNA TGTGCCTGGAAAAAGGCGCCTAGCATGAACACTGAAGCTTTCTTT. The chain employs TRBV30 and TRBJ1-1; no clear D gene. The CDR3 loop spans 15 amino acids. Germline V gene sequence: CDR1 GTSNPN, CDR2 SVGIG (reference sequence). Trimming stripped 4 bases from V and 0 bases from J, with 15 bases between.

In its sample, this clone was seen once. The rearrangement uses TRBV13 and TRBJ2-5; a possible D gene is TRBD1 (6 bases). Germline V CDR1 and CDR2: PRHDT, FYEKMQ (reference sequence). Trimming cost V 0 bases and J 2 bases, with 10 bases left between them. This CDR3 is 15 amino acids long. CDR3 protein: CASSLGGQSQETQYF. The CDR3 DNA reads TGTGCCAGCAGCTTAGGCGGACAGTCACAAGAGACCCAGTACTTC.

The J gene is TRBJ1-2, the V gene TRBV7-8; the match to TRBD1 covers 7 bases. V trimming: 5 bases; J trimming: 3 bases; junction bases outside the gene matches: 0. The CDR3 totals 12 residues. Germline assignment: CDR1 SGHVS and CDR2 FQNEAQ. The CDR3 sequence: CASSQGDYGYTF. In DNA form, the CDR3 reads TGTGCCAGCAGCCAGGGGGACTATGGCTACACCTTC.